This TCR beta chain was observed in a study of immune heterogeneity within non-small cell lung tumors. Across the study: There were several squamous cell carcinomas, approximately nine non-squamous carcinomas and 1 tumor not otherwise specified.

With about 570 ng used per sample, the template was genomic DNA from bulk tumor. Several widely spaced biopsies per primary tumor were taken during surgery. Curative surgical treatment was performed in patients who had newly diagnosed, untreated non-small cell lung cancer. This clonotype was seen at least ten times. As yet, its antigen is unknown. In a multiplex PCR, 32 V and 13 J primers amplified TCR beta CDR3. TCRdb itself ran the multiplex PCR reads through MiXCR, one entry per CDR3 protein. Of around 11,000 distinct CDR3 sequences in the sample, about 20% were seen once. Study results and caveats: Locally, T-cell clonality showed a moderate but significant correlation with tumor mutational burden measured at the same site (R about 0.34). Multiple tumor sites within a patient showed recurrence of identical dominant CDR3 beta clonotypes; site-unique high-frequency clones were present as well.

The clonotype comes from a man between 60 and 75 years old with non-small cell lung cancer. Sequences were obtained from lung tumor tissue.

CDR3 loop: CASRLAGGPNEQFF. For the CDR3, the DNA is TGTGCCAGCCGACTAGCGGGAGGGCCCAATGAGCAGTTCTTC. This chain joins TRBV12-3 or TRBV12-4 and TRBJ2-1; 14 nucleotides match TRBD2. CDR3 length: 14 amino acids. The V and J ends lost 8 bases and 6 bases, in that order; junction bases with no gene match: 3.